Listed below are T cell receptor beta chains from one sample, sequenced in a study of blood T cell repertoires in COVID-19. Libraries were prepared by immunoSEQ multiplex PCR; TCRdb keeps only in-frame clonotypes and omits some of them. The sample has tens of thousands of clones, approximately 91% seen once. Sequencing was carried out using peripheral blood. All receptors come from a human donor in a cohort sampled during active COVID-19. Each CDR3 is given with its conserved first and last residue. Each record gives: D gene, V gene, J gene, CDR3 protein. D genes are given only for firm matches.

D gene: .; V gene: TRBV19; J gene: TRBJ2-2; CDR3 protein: CASTHPMVDTGELFF
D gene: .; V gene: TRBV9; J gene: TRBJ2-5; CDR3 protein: CASSVVGGGETQYF
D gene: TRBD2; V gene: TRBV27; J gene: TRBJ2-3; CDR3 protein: CASIKGTRGDTDTQYF
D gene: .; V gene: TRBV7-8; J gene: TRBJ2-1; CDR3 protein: CASSSTFDSYNEQFF
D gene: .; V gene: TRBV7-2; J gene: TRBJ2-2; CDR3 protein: CASSLYSPTGELFF
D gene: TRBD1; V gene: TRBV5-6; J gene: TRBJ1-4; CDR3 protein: CASSSPTGGVPTNEKLFF
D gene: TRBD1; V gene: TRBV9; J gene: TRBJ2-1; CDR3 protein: CASSVEQGNYNEQFF
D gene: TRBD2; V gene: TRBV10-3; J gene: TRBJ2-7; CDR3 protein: CAISWDYSYEQYF
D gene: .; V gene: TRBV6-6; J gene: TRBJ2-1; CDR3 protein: CASTGGQLLYNEQFF
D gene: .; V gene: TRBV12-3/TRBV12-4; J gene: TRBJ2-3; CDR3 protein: CASSLDTQYF
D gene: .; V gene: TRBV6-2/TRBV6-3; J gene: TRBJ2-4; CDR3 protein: CASSLLAKNIQYF
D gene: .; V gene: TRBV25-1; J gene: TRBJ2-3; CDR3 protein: CASSYGGIGTDTQYF
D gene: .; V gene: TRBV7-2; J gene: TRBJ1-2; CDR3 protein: CASSLPSNYGYTF
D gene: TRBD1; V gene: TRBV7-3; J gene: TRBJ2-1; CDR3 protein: CASSLDRGPYNEQFF
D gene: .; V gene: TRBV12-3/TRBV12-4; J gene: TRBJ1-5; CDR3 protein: CASTRRSNQPQHF
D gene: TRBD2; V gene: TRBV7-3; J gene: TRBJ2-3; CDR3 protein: CASSRLAGPRNTQYF
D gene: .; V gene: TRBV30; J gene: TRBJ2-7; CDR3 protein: CAWSGSLAYEQYF
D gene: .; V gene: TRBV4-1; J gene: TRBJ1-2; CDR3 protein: CASSPLGGDGYTF
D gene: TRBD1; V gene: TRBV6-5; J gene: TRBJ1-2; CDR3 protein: CASSITGGSGYTF
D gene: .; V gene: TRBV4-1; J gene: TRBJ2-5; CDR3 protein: CASSQVPGEQETQYF
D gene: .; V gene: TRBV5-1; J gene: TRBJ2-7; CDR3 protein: CASSLTQGTYEQYF
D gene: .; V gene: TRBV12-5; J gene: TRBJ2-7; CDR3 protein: CASGRDSSYEQYF
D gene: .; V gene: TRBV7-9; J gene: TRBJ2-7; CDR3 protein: CASSGQGSYEQYF
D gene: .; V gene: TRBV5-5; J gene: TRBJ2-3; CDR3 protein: CASILGGPTDTQYF
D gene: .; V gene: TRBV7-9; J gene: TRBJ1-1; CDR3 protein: CASSFFRGYSKGNTEAFF
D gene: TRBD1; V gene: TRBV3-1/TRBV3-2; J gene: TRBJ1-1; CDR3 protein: CASSPGQGGAFF
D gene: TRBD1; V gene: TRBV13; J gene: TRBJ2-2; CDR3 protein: CASSPRQGASFGELFF
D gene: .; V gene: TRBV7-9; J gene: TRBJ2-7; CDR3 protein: CASSLAGTSTYEQYF